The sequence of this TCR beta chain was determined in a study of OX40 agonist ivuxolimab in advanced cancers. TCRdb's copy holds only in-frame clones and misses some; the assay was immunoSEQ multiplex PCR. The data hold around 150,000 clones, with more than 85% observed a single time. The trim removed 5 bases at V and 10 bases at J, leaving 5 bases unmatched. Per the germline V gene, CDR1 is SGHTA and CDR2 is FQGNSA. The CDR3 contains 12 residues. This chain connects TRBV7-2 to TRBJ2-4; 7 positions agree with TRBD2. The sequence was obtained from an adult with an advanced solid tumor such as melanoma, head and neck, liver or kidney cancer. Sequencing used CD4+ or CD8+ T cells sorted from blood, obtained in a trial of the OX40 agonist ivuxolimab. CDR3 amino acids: CASSNLGGIQYF. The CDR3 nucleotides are TGTGCCAGCAGCAATCTGGGGGGGATTCAGTACTTC.